What follows describes a single T cell receptor beta chain. The data were taken from a study of T cells after posttransplantation cyclophosphamide. Cyclophosphamide on days +3 and +4 followed busulfan-fludarabine conditioning and a marrow graft. TCRdb keeps only in-frame clones here, not all; method: immunoSEQ multiplex PCR. The profile shows about 22,000 clones, approximately 87% of them singletons. This CDR3 has 15 residues. V shed 1 base and J shed 5 bases, with 12 bases lying between them. Germline assignment: CDR1 LGHNA and CDR2 YNFKEQ. This clonotype was obtained from a female patient aged 30-39 years who received an allogeneic stem cell transplant from an unrelated donor, was CMV-positive, and had no GVHD. The graft donor may be the source of some T cells. This chain uses TRBV4-2 with TRBJ2-1; D ambiguous. Source: PBMCs, taken after allogeneic stem cell transplant with posttransplant cyclophosphamide. CDR3 DNA: TGTGCCAGCAGCCAAGGTGATGGGCTACACAATGAGCAGTTCTTC. Its protein product is CASSQGDGLHNEQFF.